This T cell receptor (beta chain) was retrieved from a study of blood T cell repertoires in COVID-19. The table lists this clone with a few counts. Assay: immunoSEQ multiplex PCR; the TCRdb copy retains only in-frame clones and omits some. The data show some 110,000 clones, 76% seen once. V was clipped by 4 bases and J by 6 bases; unmatched bases: 11. This CDR3 comprises 15 residues. The germline V gene encodes CDR1 LGHDT and CDR2 YNNKEL (reference sequence). This chain joins TRBV3-1 (or the pseudogene TRBV3-2) and TRBJ1-1; TRBD1 aligns across 7 bases. The material sequenced was peripheral blood. The clonotype originates from an older man with COVID-19, enrolled during active disease. CDR3 nucleotides: TGTGCCAGCAGCCCACTACAGGGGAGAGGGGCTGAAGCTTTCTTT. As protein: CASSPLQGRGAEAFF.